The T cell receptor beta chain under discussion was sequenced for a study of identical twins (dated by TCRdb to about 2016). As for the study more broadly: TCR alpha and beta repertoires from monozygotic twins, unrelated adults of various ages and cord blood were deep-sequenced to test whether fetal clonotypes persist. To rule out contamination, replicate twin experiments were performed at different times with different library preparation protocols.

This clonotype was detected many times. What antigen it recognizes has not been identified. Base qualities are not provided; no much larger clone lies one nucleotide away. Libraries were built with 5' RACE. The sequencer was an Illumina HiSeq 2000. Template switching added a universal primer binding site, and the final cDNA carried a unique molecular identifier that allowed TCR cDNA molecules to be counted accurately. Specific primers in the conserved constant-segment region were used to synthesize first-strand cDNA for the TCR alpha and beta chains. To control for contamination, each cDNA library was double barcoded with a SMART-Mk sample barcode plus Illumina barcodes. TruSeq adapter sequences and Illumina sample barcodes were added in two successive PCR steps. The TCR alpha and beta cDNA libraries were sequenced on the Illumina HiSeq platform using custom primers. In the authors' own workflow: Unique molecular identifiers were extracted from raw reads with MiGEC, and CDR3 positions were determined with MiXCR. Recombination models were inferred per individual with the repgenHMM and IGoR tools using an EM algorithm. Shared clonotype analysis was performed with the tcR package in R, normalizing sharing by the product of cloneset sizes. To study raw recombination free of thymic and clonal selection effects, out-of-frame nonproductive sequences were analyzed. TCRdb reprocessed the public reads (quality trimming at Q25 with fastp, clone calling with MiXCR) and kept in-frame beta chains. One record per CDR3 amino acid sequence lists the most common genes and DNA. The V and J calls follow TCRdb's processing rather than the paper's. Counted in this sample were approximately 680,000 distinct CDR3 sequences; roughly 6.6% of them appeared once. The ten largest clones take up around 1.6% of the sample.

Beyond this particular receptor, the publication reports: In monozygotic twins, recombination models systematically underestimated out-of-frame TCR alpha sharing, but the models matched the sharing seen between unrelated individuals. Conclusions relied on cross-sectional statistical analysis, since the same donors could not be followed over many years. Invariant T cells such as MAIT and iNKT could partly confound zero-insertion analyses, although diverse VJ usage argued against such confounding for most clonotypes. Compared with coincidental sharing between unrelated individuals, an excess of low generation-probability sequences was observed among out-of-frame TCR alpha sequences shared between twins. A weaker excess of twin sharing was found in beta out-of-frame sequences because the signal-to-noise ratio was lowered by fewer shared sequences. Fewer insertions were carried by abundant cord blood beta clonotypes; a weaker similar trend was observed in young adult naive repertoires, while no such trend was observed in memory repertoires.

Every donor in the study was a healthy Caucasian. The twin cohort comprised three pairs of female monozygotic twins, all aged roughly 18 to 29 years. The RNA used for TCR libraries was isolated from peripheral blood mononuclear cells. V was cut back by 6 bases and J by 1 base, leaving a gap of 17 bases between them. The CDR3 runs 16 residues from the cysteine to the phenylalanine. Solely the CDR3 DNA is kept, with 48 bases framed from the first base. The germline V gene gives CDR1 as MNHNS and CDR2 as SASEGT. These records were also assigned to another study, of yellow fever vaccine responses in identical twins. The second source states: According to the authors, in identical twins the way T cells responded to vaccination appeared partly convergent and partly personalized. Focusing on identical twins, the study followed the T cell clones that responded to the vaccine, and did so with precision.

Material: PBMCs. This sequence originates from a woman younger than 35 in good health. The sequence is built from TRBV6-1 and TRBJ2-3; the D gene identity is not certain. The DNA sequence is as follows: TGTGCCAGCAGCCCCTGGACCGGCATGGGCACAGATACGCAGTATTTT. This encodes CASSPWTGMGTDTQYF.